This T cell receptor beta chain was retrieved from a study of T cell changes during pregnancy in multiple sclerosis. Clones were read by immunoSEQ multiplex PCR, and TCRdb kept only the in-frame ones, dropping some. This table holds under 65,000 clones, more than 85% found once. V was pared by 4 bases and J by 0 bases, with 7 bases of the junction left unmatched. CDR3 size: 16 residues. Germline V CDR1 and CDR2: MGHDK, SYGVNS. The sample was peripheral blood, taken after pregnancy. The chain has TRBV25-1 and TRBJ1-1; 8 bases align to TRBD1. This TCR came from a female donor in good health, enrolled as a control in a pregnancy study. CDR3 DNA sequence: TGTGCCAGCAGTGCAAACCGGGACAGGCTGAACACTGAAGCTTTCTTT. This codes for CASSANRDRLNTEAFF.